This TCR beta chain is from a study of metastatic and nonmetastatic thyroid tumors. Study background: Repertoire comparison spanned blood and tumor or nodule tissue of malignant and benign thyroid patients.

Study results and caveats: TCR beta diversity was reportedly significantly higher in malignant thyroid tumors than benign nodules, in blood and tumor.

No treatment had been given to any patient before thyroid surgery. This clone was seen a few times. Its antigen is not identified. Study processing details: Building a distant-metastasis classifier for papillary thyroid cancer drew on CDR3 differences across clinicopathological groups. TCRdb re-analyzed the PCR reads through MiXCR. V and J calls and clone size were set by TCRdb, not the authors. The sample has 43,000 or so clones, 4% to 5% seen once. The V gene lost 6 bases and the J gene lost 4 bases, with 11 bases spanning the gap. This CDR3 comprises 13 residues. In germline, CDR1 is MNHEY, CDR2 SVGEGT.

The chain has TRBV6-2 or TRBV6-3 and TRBJ2-3; weak D call: TRBD1 (5 bases). The sequence came from a female donor with papillary thyroid cancer or a benign thyroid nodule (not recorded which). Some clones in this sample may be carry-over from other donors' samples. Material for sequencing was blood. The CDR3 DNA reads TGTGCCAGCAGACCCCAGGGCCCAGATACGCAGTATTTT. It codes for CASRPQGPDTQYF.